The 26 T cell receptor beta chains listed next were all sequenced from one sample in a study of cytomegalovirus exposure and HLA in healthy donors. The PCR had 60 Vbeta and 13 Jbeta primers. This table comes from immunoSEQ multiplex PCR, and its TCRdb copy is limited to in-frame clones, with some not included. The sample holds more than 90,000 clones; roughly four fifths are singletons and the top ten take roughly 0.63%. What was sequenced was PBMCs. The receptors stem from a man younger than 45 in good health and CMV-seronegative.

The gene calls are TRBV19 and TRBJ1-1; D ambiguous. Trimming stripped 6 bases from V and 0 bases from J, with 8 bases between. The CDR3 runs 13 residues. The germline V gene has CDR1 LNHDA and CDR2 SQIVND (reference sequence). CDR3 DNA: TGTGCCAGTAGCCGAGCCCTGAACACTGAAGCTTTCTTT. It yields the protein CASSRALNTEAFF.

The V and J genes are TRBV6-5 and TRBJ1-3; possible D gene TRBD1, 5 bases. This CDR3 has 16 amino acids. Germline CDR1 and CDR2: MNHEY and SVGAGI. V was cut by 2 bases and J by 4 bases, with 15 bases left in between. The CDR3 DNA reads TGTGCCAGCAGTTACAATCCGGGGGGGAACGGAAACACCATATATTTT. Its protein product is CASSYNPGGNGNTIYF.

The rearrangement uses TRBV19 and TRBJ1-3; the match to TRBD1 covers 11 bases. The CDR3 has 21 amino acids. Germline lookup yields CDR1 LNHDA and CDR2 SQIVND (reference sequence). J gave up 0 bases and V 6 bases, and 19 bases lay outside the gene matches. Here the CDR3 reads CASRTLADRGRFAVSGNTIYF. CDR3 sequence (DNA): TGTGCCAGTAGGACATTGGCGGACAGGGGGCGTTTTGCAGTCTCTGGAAACACCATATATTTT.

The chain employs TRBV18 and TRBJ1-3; D not resolved. Trimming shortened V by 0 bases and J by 0 bases, and 3 bases separated the two germline ends. The germline V gene has CDR1 KGHSH and CDR2 LQKENI. This CDR3 contains 14 residues. The CDR3 sequence is CASSPPNSGNTIYF. The CDR3 region has the DNA TGTGCCAGCTCACCACCCAACTCTGGAAACACCATATATTTT.

This sequence joins TRBV20-1 and TRBJ1-1, with D uncertain. Germline values: CDR1 DFQATT, CDR2 SNEGSKA (reference sequence). V lost 3 bases and J 0 bases, leaving 2 bases between the germline ends. There are 11 residues in the CDR3. The CDR3: CSASLNTEAFF. Here the CDR3 DNA reads TGCAGTGCTAGCTTGAACACTGAAGCTTTCTTT.

V and J are TRBV14 and TRBJ1-1; D not resolved. The CDR3 spans 14 residues. Trimming stripped 1 base from V and 1 base from J, with 7 bases between. CDR1 and CDR2 (germline): SGHDN, FVKESK. In nucleotides, the CDR3 is TGTGCCAGCAGCCAAGTGGTGGCGAACACTGAAGCTTTCTTT. Translating it yields CASSQVVANTEAFF.

The chain carries TRBV7-6 and TRBJ1-1, with TRBD1 matching over 7 bases. The CDR3 runs 16 residues. Trimming removed 5 bases from V and 4 bases from J; junction bases left unmatched: 13. Germline CDR1 is SGHVS and CDR2 is FNYEAQ. CDR3 protein: CASSPGEGQGVTEAFF. The CDR3 coding sequence is TGTGCCAGCAGCCCGGGAGAAGGGCAGGGGGTCACTGAAGCTTTCTTT.

This chain uses TRBV5-4 with TRBJ2-2; a possible D gene is TRBD2 (7 bases). The CDR3 length is 15 residues. V gave up 1 base and J gave up 6 bases, with 13 bases separating them. The germline V gene has CDR1 SGHNT and CDR2 YYREEE (reference sequence). CDR3 in amino acids: CASSLRRGGAGELFF. CDR3 coding DNA: TGTGCCAGCAGCTTGAGAAGGGGGGGGGCCGGGGAGCTGTTTTTT.

The DNA for the CDR3 is TGTGCCAGCAGCCTCCCAGGGTTGTCGGGGACCCAGTACTTC. Translating gives CASSLPGLSGTQYF. This chain joins TRBV11-3 and TRBJ2-5; possibly TRBD1 for D (5 bases). Germline values: CDR1 SGHNT, CDR2 YENEEA. The germline V and J ends were trimmed by 5 bases and 7 bases, with 17 bases remaining between them. The CDR3 length is 14 residues.

The gene calls are TRBV29-1 and TRBJ2-3; unclear D gene. Germline V CDR1 and CDR2: SQVTM, ANQGSEA. The CDR3 covers 14 residues. V was shortened by 2 bases and J by 0 bases, with 9 bases between the two germline ends. Here the CDR3 DNA reads TGCAGCGTTGAACAGGATTCTAGCACAGATACGCAGTATTTT. Encoded protein: CSVEQDSSTDTQYF.

The rearrangement joins TRBV25-1 to TRBJ1-2; 9 nucleotides match TRBD1. V gave up 5 bases and J gave up 7 bases; unmatched junction bases: 5. Germline lookup yields CDR1 MGHDK and CDR2 SYGVNS. The CDR3 length is 13 residues. The CDR3 reads CASSPGTGTGYTF. As DNA, the CDR3 is TGTGCCAGCAGTCCCGGGACAGGGACTGGCTACACCTTC.

V usage is TRBV18 and J usage is TRBJ1-1, with D possibly matching TRBD1 (6 bases). The CDR3 sequence is 14 residues long. The V gene's germline CDR1 is KGHSH and CDR2 LQKENI. With 6 bases removed from V and 4 bases from J, the gap between germline ends came to 15 bases. As DNA, the CDR3 is TGTGCCAGCTCGCAACAGGGTTGGGGCACTGAAGCTTTCTTT. Translating gives CASSQQGWGTEAFF.

This clone has just a few counts. V usage is TRBV5-1 and J usage is TRBJ1-1, with 10 bases aligning to TRBD1. CDR1 is SGHRS, CDR2 YFSETQ, per germline. V shed 4 bases and J 3 bases; nucleotides not matched to a gene: 3. This CDR3 spans 14 amino acids. CDR3 sequence reads: CASSPGQGHTEAFF. CDR3 nucleotide sequence: TGCGCCAGCAGCCCGGGACAGGGGCACACTGAAGCTTTCTTT.

The CDR3 spells CASSPGLAMRTDTQYF. The CDR3, as DNA: TGCGCCAGCAGCCCGGGACTAGCAATGAGGACAGATACGCAGTATTTT. This rearrangement joins TRBV5-1 to TRBJ2-3; 9 bases align to TRBD2. Germline V gene lookup returns CDR1 SGHRS and CDR2 YFSETQ. Unmatched junction bases numbered 9, after V lost 4 bases and J lost 3 bases. The CDR3 is made up of 16 amino acids. The variable domain in full, completed from reference TRBV5-1 and TRBJ2-3, reads KAGVTQTPRYLIKTRGQQVTLSCSPISGHRSVSWYQQTPGQGLQFLFEYFSETQRNKGNFPGRFSGRQFSNSRSEMNVSTLELGDSALYLCASSPGLAMRTDTQYFGPGTRLTVL.

CDR3 bases: TGCGCCAGCAGCGAGGACAGGGCATTTTTCGCTGAAGCTTTCTTT. This sequence encodes CASSEDRAFFAEAFF. The V gene is TRBV5-1, the J gene TRBJ1-1, with 8 positions matching TRBD1. V dropped 4 bases and J dropped 6; count of bases not matched to a gene: 11. Per the germline V gene, CDR1 is SGHRS and CDR2 is YFSETQ. CDR3 length equals 15 residues.

CDR3 region: CAISERGQETQYF. The CDR3 DNA reads as TGTGCCATCAGTGAGAGGGGTCAAGAGACCCAGTACTTC. This chain joins TRBV10-3 and TRBJ2-5, with D perhaps TRBD1 (5 bases). Germline CDR1 ENHRY, CDR2 SYGVKD. Trimming stripped 2 bases from V and 2 bases from J, with 6 bases between. The CDR3 length is 13 residues.

The rearrangement uses TRBV28 and TRBJ2-7; D uncertain. V lost 2 bases and J lost 5, with 13 bases in between. Germline V CDR1 and CDR2: MDHEN, SYDVKM. The CDR3 runs to 14 residues. CDR3 DNA: TGTGCCAGCAGTTTAGGAAGCGACCGCCACGAGCAGTACGTC. Residues: CASSLGSDRHEQYV.

The chain couples TRBV7-8 to TRBJ1-6; 7 nucleotides line up with TRBD1. V trimming: 1 base; J trimming: 8 bases; junction bases outside the gene matches: 5. CDR3 length: 15 amino acids. CDR1 and CDR2 from the germline V gene are SGHVS and FQNEAQ. This CDR3 reads CASSLGTGTHSPLHF. The CDR3 DNA reads TGTGCCAGCAGCTTAGGGACAGGAACCCATTCACCCCTCCACTTT. Complete variable domain (other parts from reference TRBV7-8 and TRBJ1-6): GAGVSQSPRYKVAKRGQDVALRCDPISGHVSLFWYQQALGQGPEFLTYFQNEAQLDKSGLPSDRFFAERPEGSVSTLKIQRTQQEDSAVYLCASSLGTGTHSPLHFGNGTRLTVT.

This clone has a single count. The chain recombines TRBV6-1 with TRBJ2-1; 8 nucleotides line up with TRBD2. The CDR3 sequence is 15 residues long. The germline V gene encodes CDR1 MNHNS and CDR2 SASEGT. V shed 6 bases, J shed 1 base, and the junction held 5 bases outside the gene matches. In DNA, the CDR3 is TGTGCCAGCAGGGTAGCGGGACAATCCTACAATGAGCAGTTCTTC. Protein product: CASRVAGQSYNEQFF.

The rearrangement links TRBV7-8 to TRBJ1-5, with D uncertain. The V end was cut by 1 base, the J end by 3 bases, with 7 bases between. Germline V CDR1 and CDR2: SGHVS, FQNEAQ. The CDR3 is made up of 14 amino acids. In nucleotides, the CDR3 is TGTGCCAGCAGCTTAGAGAGAATCAATCAGCCCCAGCATTTT. Amino acid sequence: CASSLERINQPQHF.

J is TRBJ1-4 and V is TRBV10-3; 9 bases fit TRBD1. Trimming took 5 bases from V and 6 from J; bases not matched to a gene: 4. The germline V gene encodes CDR1 ENHRY and CDR2 SYGVKD. The CDR3 covers 14 residues. As DNA, the CDR3 is TGTGCCATCAGTCAACAGGGGGCTCATGAAAAACTGTTTTTT. Protein: CAISQQGAHEKLFF.

This clone turned up a few times. The chain carries TRBV5-1 and TRBJ1-1; D not certain. The length of the CDR3 is 12 residues. Trimming took off 2 bases at V and 8 bases at J, with 10 bases between the two ends. Germline V CDR1 and CDR2: SGHRS, YFSETQ. The CDR3 nucleotides read TGCGCCAGCAGCTTTGGCAGCGACGAAGCTTTCTTT. It translates to CASSFGSDEAFF.

The chain recombines TRBV11-2 with TRBJ2-2; maybe TRBD1 (6 bases). The ends were cut back, 5 bases at V and 0 bases at J, with 10 bases in the middle. CDR1 and CDR2 from the germline V gene are SGHAT and FQNNGV. The CDR3 consists of 15 residues. Written as DNA, the CDR3 is TGTGCCAGCAGCAACGACAGGACGAACACCGGGGAGCTGTTTTTT. It is translated as CASSNDRTNTGELFF.

CDR3 loop: CASSSRGKENEQFF. In nucleotides, the CDR3 is TGCGCCAGCAGCTCTAGGGGAAAGGAGAATGAGCAGTTCTTC. The genes are TRBV5-1 and TRBJ2-1; weak D call: TRBD1 (5 bases). The CDR3 has 14 residues. Trimming left V 3 bases short and J 7 bases short, with 14 bases between. The germline gives CDR1 SGHRS, CDR2 YFSETQ.

Concerning this clone: This sample also contains other DNA sequences that code for the same CDR3. This chain joins TRBV6-1 and TRBJ1-2; maybe TRBD1 (6 bases). This CDR3 has 13 residues. The germline V gene has CDR1 MNHNS and CDR2 SASEGT. V was clipped by 6 bases and J by 2 bases, with 10 bases between them. The CDR3 loop reads CASSGDTNYGYTF. CDR3 in DNA: TGTGCCAGCAGCGGGGACACGAACTATGGCTACACCTTC.

This sequence joins TRBV19 and TRBJ1-4; no definite D call. With 6 bases removed from V and 7 bases from J, the gap between germline ends came to 6 bases. Germline V lookup: CDR1 LNHDA, CDR2 SQIVND (reference sequence). The CDR3 is 11 residues long. CDR3 in amino acids: CASRFGEKLFF. The CDR3 DNA follows: TGTGCCAGTAGGTTCGGTGAAAAACTGTTTTTT.